A selection of T cell receptor beta chains follows, all from one sample in a study of T cells after yellow fever vaccination. MiXCR, run by TCRdb on the 5' RACE reads, gives a single entry per CDR3 protein. The sample contains 500,000 to 650,000 distinct CDR3 sequences, 9% to 15% of which appear only once. Source: PBMCs, taken on the day of the yellow fever booster vaccination. The receptors here all came from a man aged 30-40 years who received the YFV17D yellow fever vaccine. CDR3s include the opening cysteine and the closing phenylalanine or tryptophan. D genes are given only for firm matches. The size field is filled for only some rows; it gives once, few, many or a size class.

J gene: TRBJ2-7
clone size: NA
D gene: NA
CDR3 length: 13
V gene: TRBV28
CDR3 protein: CASWGPVDYEQYF
CDR3 DNA: TGTGCCAGCTGGGGCCCAGTGGACTACGAGCAGTACTTC

J gene: TRBJ2-5
clone size: few
D gene: NA
CDR3 length: 15
V gene: TRBV2
CDR3 protein: CASSEDWDNQETQYF
CDR3 DNA: TGTGCCAGCAGTGAAGACTGGGACAACCAAGAGACCCAGTACTTC

J gene: TRBJ2-7
clone size: NA
D gene: TRBD1
CDR3 length: 15
V gene: TRBV5-1
CDR3 protein: CASSLVGDRVHEQYF
CDR3 DNA: TGCGCCAGCAGCTTAGTCGGGGACAGGGTCCACGAGCAGTACTTC

J gene: TRBJ2-2
clone size: NA
D gene: NA
CDR3 length: 17
V gene: TRBV7-2
CDR3 protein: CASSLMPGPQNTGELFF
CDR3 DNA: TGTGCCAGCAGCTTAATGCCCGGGCCTCAGAACACCGGGGAGCTGTTTTTT

J gene: TRBJ2-2
clone size: NA
D gene: NA
CDR3 length: 16
V gene: TRBV7-2
CDR3 protein: CASSPRTVGPTGELFF
CDR3 DNA: TGTGCCAGCAGCCCTCGGACAGTTGGTCCCACCGGGGAGCTGTTTTTT

J gene: TRBJ2-1
clone size: NA
D gene: NA
CDR3 length: 13
V gene: TRBV7-2
CDR3 protein: CASSPGQTKEQFF
CDR3 DNA: TGTGCCAGCAGCCCTGGACAGACGAAAGAGCAGTTCTTC

J gene: TRBJ2-2
clone size: few
D gene: TRBD2
CDR3 length: 18
V gene: TRBV18
CDR3 protein: CASSPGTSGRLGTGELFF
CDR3 DNA: TGTGCCAGCTCACCAGGGACTAGCGGGAGATTGGGCACCGGGGAGCTGTTTTTT

J gene: TRBJ2-1
clone size: NA
D gene: NA
CDR3 length: 14
V gene: TRBV29-1
CDR3 protein: CSLVETNAYNEQFF
CDR3 DNA: TGCAGCTTGGTGGAGACAAATGCCTACAATGAGCAGTTCTTC

J gene: TRBJ2-7
clone size: NA
D gene: TRBD2
CDR3 length: 16
V gene: TRBV7-2
CDR3 protein: CASSLFLAGGAYEQYF
CDR3 DNA: TGTGCCAGCAGCTTATTTCTAGCGGGAGGTGCCTACGAGCAGTACTTC

J gene: TRBJ2-2
clone size: NA
D gene: NA
CDR3 length: 13
V gene: TRBV5-6
CDR3 protein: CASSSISSGELFF
CDR3 DNA: TGTGCCAGCAGCTCCATTTCTTCCGGGGAGCTGTTTTTT

J gene: TRBJ2-7
clone size: few
D gene: NA
CDR3 length: 13
V gene: TRBV9
CDR3 protein: CASSVGPQYEQYF
CDR3 DNA: TGTGCCAGCAGCGTAGGCCCTCAATACGAGCAGTACTTC

J gene: TRBJ2-2
clone size: few
D gene: NA
CDR3 length: 18
V gene: TRBV14
CDR3 protein: CASSQEKASGKNTGELFF
CDR3 DNA: TGTGCCAGCAGCCAAGAGAAAGCCTCCGGCAAAAACACCGGGGAGCTGTTTTTT

J gene: TRBJ1-5
clone size: NA
D gene: NA
CDR3 length: 15
V gene: TRBV19
CDR3 protein: CASSSARASNQPQHF
CDR3 DNA: TGTGCCAGTAGCTCGGCAAGGGCGAGCAATCAGCCCCAGCATTTT

J gene: TRBJ2-1
clone size: NA
D gene: TRBD1
CDR3 length: 14
V gene: TRBV18
CDR3 protein: CASSRTGGWDEQFF
CDR3 DNA: TGTGCCAGCTCACGGACAGGGGGTTGGGATGAGCAGTTCTTC